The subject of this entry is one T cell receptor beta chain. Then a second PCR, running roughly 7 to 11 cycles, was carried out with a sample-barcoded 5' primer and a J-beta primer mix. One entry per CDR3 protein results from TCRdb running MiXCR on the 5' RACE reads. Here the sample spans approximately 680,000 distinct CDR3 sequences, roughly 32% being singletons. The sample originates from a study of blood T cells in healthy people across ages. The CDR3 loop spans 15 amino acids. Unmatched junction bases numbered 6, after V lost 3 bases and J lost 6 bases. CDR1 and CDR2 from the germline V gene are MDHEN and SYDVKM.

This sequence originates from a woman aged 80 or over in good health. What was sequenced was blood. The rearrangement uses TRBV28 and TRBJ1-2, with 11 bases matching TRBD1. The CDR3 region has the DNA TGTGCCAGCAGTTTCCGGGACAGGGGGTACCATGGCTACACCTTC. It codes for CASSFRDRGYHGYTF.